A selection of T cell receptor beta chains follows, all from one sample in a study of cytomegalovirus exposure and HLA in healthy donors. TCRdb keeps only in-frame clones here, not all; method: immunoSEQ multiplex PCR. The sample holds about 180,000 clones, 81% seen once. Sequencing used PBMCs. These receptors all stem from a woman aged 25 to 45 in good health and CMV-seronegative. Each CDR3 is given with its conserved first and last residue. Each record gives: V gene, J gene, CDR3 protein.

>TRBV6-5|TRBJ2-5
CASSYAGEYQETQYF
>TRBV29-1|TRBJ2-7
CSVELVDTYEQYF
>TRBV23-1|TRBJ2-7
CASSQNRDRGHEQYF
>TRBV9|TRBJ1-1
CASRARGSTEAFF
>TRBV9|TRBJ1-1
CASSVDQGSRTEAFF
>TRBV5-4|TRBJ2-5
CASRKVDGKETQYF
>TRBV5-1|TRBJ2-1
CASSFTSGTYNEQFF
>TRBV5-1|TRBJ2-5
CASNDRQGQETQYF
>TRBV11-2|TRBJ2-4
CASSLGSGAAKNIQYF
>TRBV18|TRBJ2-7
CASSLGLAGFSYEQYF
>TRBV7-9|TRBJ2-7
CASSFFGQGVNEQYF
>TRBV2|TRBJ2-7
CASSELLEQYF
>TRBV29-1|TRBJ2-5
CSDRGGETQYF
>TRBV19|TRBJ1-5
CASSIGLTGNQPQHF
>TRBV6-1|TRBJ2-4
CASSTGDTKNIQYF
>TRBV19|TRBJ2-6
CASSRGIPSGANVLTF
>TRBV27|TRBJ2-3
CASSLFGESTDTQYF
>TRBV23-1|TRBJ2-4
CASSQWKLAGGWAKNIQYF
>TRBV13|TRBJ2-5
CASSRGQLLQETQYF
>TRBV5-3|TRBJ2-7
CARSLRKKSLAGGPNEQYF
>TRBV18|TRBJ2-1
CASSTDRGPHNEQFF
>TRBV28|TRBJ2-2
CASSFPRTSTGQRGRITGELFF
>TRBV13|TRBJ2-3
CASSSVAGVRDTQYF
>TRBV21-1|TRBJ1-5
CASPPGVGSNQPQHF
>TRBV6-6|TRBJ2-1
CASSYSLGDQGGPQFF
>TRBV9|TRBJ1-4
CASSVVQGEKLFF
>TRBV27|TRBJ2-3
CASRRLAMSTDTQYF
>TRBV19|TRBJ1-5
CASSQGLVANQPQHF
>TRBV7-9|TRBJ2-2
CASSGTRAGTNTGELFF
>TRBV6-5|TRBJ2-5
CASSYGRGVETQYF
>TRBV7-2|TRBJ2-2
CASTTGTSGYGELFF
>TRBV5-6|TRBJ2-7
CASTPLGLTYEQYF
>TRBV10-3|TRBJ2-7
CAISESDVGLAGGYEQYF
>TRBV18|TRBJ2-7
CASSPDRVAYDGQYF
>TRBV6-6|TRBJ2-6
CAARDSGANGLTF
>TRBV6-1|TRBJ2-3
CASTKQGPPDTQYF
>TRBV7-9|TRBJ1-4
CASSLREKLFF
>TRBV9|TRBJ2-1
CASSATGTVSYNEQFF
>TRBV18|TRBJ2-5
CASSPTRQETQYF
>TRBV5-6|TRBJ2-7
CASSLDGTVYEQYF
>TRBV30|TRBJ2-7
CAWRVAGVTKNEQYF
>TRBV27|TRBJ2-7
CASSLPLAGVDEQYF
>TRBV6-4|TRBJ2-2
CASSEQGSGELFF
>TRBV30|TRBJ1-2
CAWSWRQWGGDYGYTF
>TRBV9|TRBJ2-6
CASKYSGANVLTF
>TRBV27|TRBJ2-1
CASRLNSGISYNEQFF
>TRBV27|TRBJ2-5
CASSAGLAGISQETQYF